The 13 T cell receptor beta chains given below trace back to one sample, sequenced in a study of T cell repertoires in cytomegalovirus infection (dated by TCRdb to between 2018 and 2021). Sequencing was carried out with an Illumina HiSeq 1500. TCRdb handled the public reads itself, with Q25 trimming in fastp and clone calling in MiXCR, and kept productive beta chains. Each entry merges the rows of one CDR3 protein and shows their most common DNA and genes. Within this sample are a few hundred thousand distinct CDR3 sequences, with about 26% of them counted one time only. The ten most abundant clones make up approximately 13% of the sample. The sample comprised PBMCs. The receptors were gathered from a human donor in good health (CMV status not recorded). Some clones in this sample may be carry-over from other donors' samples.

This chain joins TRBV7-9 and TRBJ1-2, with 7 bases matching TRBD1. CDR3 size: 16 residues. V lost 5 bases to trimming and J lost 6 bases; unmatched junction nucleotides: 15. Germline values: CDR1 SEHNR, CDR2 FQNEAQ (reference sequence). The CDR3 sequence: CASSVGAQGLFDGYTF. In DNA, the CDR3 is TGTGCCAGCAGCGTGGGTGCACAGGGGCTCTTCGATGGCTACACCTTC.

The rearrangement links TRBV12-5 to TRBJ2-5; perhaps TRBD1 as D (6 bases). CDR1 and CDR2 from the germline V gene are LGHNT and FRNRAP. This CDR3 spans 15 amino acids. V was pared by 1 base and J by 0 bases, with 9 bases between. In DNA, the CDR3 is TGTGCTAGTGGTTTGGGCCAGGGGTACCAAGAGACCCAGTACTTC. It specifies CASGLGQGYQETQYF.

This clonotype was detected once. In nucleotides, the CDR3 is TGTGCCAGCAGTGAGAGGGGGAGGGAAACTCCCTACAATGAGCAGTTCTTC. This encodes CASSERGRETPYNEQFF. This chain links TRBV2 with TRBJ2-1; D might be TRBD2 (7 bases). CDR3 size: 17 residues. Germline assignment: CDR1 SNHLY and CDR2 FYNNEI. The V end lost 3 bases, the J end lost 2 bases, and 17 bases lay between the germline ends.

The sample holds many counts of this clonotype. This CDR3 is CASAGATNEKLFF. The CDR3 coding sequence is TGTGCCAGCGCGGGTGCAACTAATGAAAAACTGTTTTTT. V gene TRBV28 combines with J gene TRBJ1-4; the D is unclear. This CDR3 comprises 13 residues. The ends were cut back, 8 bases at V and 0 bases at J, with 7 bases in the middle. The germline V gene has CDR1 MDHEN and CDR2 SYDVKM.

This chain uses TRBV6-2 or TRBV6-3 with TRBJ2-7; D remains ambiguous. Germline V gene data show CDR1 as MNHEY and CDR2 as SVGEGT. The CDR3 length is 16 residues. Trimming removed 2 bases from V and 2 bases from J, with 16 bases in between. The CDR3 spells CASSYGVRLSTYEQYF. The CDR3 bases are TGTGCCAGCAGTTACGGGGTCAGGTTATCCACCTACGAGCAGTACTTC.

The rearrangement links TRBV29-1 to TRBJ1-1, with 7 bases identical to TRBD1. The length of the CDR3 is 11 residues. Germline-derived CDR1 and CDR2 are SQVTM and ANQGSEA. Trimming took 7 bases from V and 8 from J; bases not matched to a gene: 7. The CDR3, as DNA: TGCAGCGCCGGCCCGGGACAGGAAGCTTTCTTT. It yields the protein CSAGPGQEAFF.

This chain joins TRBV11-3 and TRBJ1-1; D is possibly TRBD1 (6 bases). CDR1 SGHNT and CDR2 YENEEA come from the germline V gene. There are 14 residues in the CDR3. V lost 1 base to trimming and J lost 8 bases, with 14 bases between them. This chain's CDR3 is CASSLVSTGWEAFF. The CDR3 DNA sequence: TGTGCCAGCAGCTTAGTATCGACAGGATGGGAAGCTTTCTTT.

This clonotype came up a few times. The chain couples TRBV10-3 to TRBJ2-1; possible D gene TRBD2, 5 bases. Germline V gene lookup returns CDR1 ENHRY and CDR2 SYGVKD. V shed 6 bases and J shed 4 bases, with 16 bases lying between them. The CDR3 extends over 15 amino acids. The CDR3 reads CAIRKRVSGYNEQFF. Here the CDR3 DNA reads TGTGCCATCAGGAAAAGGGTTTCGGGGTACAATGAGCAGTTCTTC.

The chain employs TRBV4-1 and TRBJ1-2; 7 nucleotides match TRBD1. V gave up 2 bases and J gave up 3 bases; unmatched junction bases: 6. The CDR3 spans 15 residues. From germline, CDR1 is MGHRA and CDR2 YSYEKL. CDR3 residues: CASSQPRQGYYGYTF. The CDR3, as DNA: TGCGCCAGCAGCCAACCCCGACAGGGCTACTATGGCTACACCTTC.

The CDR3 loop is CASKRGMVVGQPQHF. The CDR3 nucleotides read TGTGCCAGCAAGAGGGGGATGGTGGTTGGTCAGCCCCAGCATTTT. V gene TRBV28 combines with J gene TRBJ1-5; a possible D gene is TRBD1 (6 bases). The CDR3 contains 15 residues. V was clipped by 7 bases and J by 6 bases, with 19 bases between them. The germline CDR1 and CDR2 sequences are MDHEN and SYDVKM.

The DNA of the CDR3 is TGTGCCAGCAGCGGCGAGGAGGGCAGGTACTTAGATACGCAGTATTTT. Amino acids: CASSGEEGRYLDTQYF. This chain links TRBV9 with TRBJ2-3; tentatively, D is TRBD2 (6 bases). Germline lookup yields CDR1 SGDLS and CDR2 YYNGEE. Trimming stripped 3 bases from V and 5 bases from J, with 19 bases between. The CDR3 runs to 16 residues.

This clonotype was picked up many times. V is TRBV7-2 and J is TRBJ2-7, with 9 bases identical to TRBD2. The V gene end was trimmed by 1 base and the J gene end by 6 bases; junction bases not matched to a gene: 13. Germline values: CDR1 SGHTA, CDR2 FQGNSA. The CDR3 contains 17 residues. The CDR3 sequence is CASSLGGLAGWMGEQYF. The CDR3 DNA is TGTGCCAGCAGCTTAGGAGGCCTAGCGGGGTGGATGGGCGAGCAGTACTTC.

This sequence joins TRBV6-6 and TRBJ2-1; no reliable D call. This CDR3 is built from 12 residues. In germline, CDR1 is MNHNY, CDR2 SVGAGI (reference sequence). Deletions cut 2 bases from V and 4 bases from J, with 3 bases between. CDR3 nucleotide sequence: TGTGCCAGCAGTTACAATTACAATGAGCAGTTCTTC. Protein: CASSYNYNEQFF.